A single sample gave rise to the 21 T cell receptor beta chains below, sequenced in a study of blood T cell repertoires in COVID-19. The protocol was immunoSEQ multiplex PCR, while the TCRdb copy is restricted to in-frame clones and leaves out a portion. In the table there are 90,000 to 140,000 clones, roughly 80% of which are singletons. Sequencing used peripheral blood. All receptors come from a woman older than 75 with acute or convalescent COVID-19.

This clone was found once. This chain connects TRBV10-3 to TRBJ1-5; TRBD1 aligns across 7 bases. The CDR3 runs to 14 residues. CDR1 is ENHRY, CDR2 SYGVKD, per germline. The V and J ends lost 3 bases and 6 bases, in that order; junction bases with no gene match: 5. CDR3 residues: CAISEFRGSQPQHF. The CDR3 DNA reads as TGTGCCATCAGTGAATTCAGGGGGAGTCAGCCCCAGCATTTT.

This rearrangement joins TRBV5-1 to TRBJ2-5; no reliable D call. Germline V CDR1 and CDR2: SGHRS, YFSETQ. The CDR3 is made up of 14 amino acids. V lost 0 bases, J lost 4 bases, and 10 bases lay in between. The CDR3 loop is CASSLGVPGETQYF. CDR3 nucleotide sequence: TGCGCCAGCAGCTTGGGGGTTCCGGGAGAGACCCAGTACTTC.

The V gene is TRBV12-3 or TRBV12-4, the J gene TRBJ2-7; maybe TRBD2 (5 bases). CDR3 length: 13 residues. With 7 bases removed from V and 3 bases from J, the gap between germline ends came to 13 bases. CDR3 region: CASTEPGYYEQYF. The CDR3 DNA sequence: TGTGCCAGCACAGAACCGGGGTACTACGAGCAGTACTTC.

The V call is TRBV9, the J call TRBJ1-2, with 8 positions matching TRBD1. CDR1 SGDLS and CDR2 YYNGEE come from the germline V gene. V dropped 4 bases and J dropped 5; count of bases not matched to a gene: 7. The CDR3 contains 14 residues. DNA of the CDR3: TGTGCCAGCAGCACCTCCGGGACAGGTTATGGCTACACCTTC. Its translation is CASSTSGTGYGYTF.

This clone appeared a few times. The chain joins TRBV14 to TRBJ2-1; TRBD2 matches 9 bases. Germline loops: CDR1 SGHDN, CDR2 FVKESK. Unmatched junction bases numbered 8, after V lost 5 bases and J lost 3 bases. The CDR3 has 16 amino acids. CDR3 DNA: TGTGCCAGCAGCTTTAGCGGGAGAGGAGTCTACAATGAGCAGTTCTTC. Translation gives CASSFSGRGVYNEQFF. Complete variable domain (other parts from reference TRBV14 and TRBJ2-1): EAGVTQFPSHSVIEKGQTVTLRCDPISGHDNLYWYRRVMGKEIKFLLHFVKESKQDESGMPNNRFLAERTGGTYSTLKVQPAELEDSGVYFCASSFSGRGVYNEQFFGPGTRLTVL.

The chain is built from TRBV5-1 and TRBJ2-3, with 7 positions matching TRBD2. This CDR3 has 14 residues. From germline, CDR1 is SGHRS and CDR2 YFSETQ. The J segment lost 3 bases and the V segment lost 2 bases, leaving 3 bases of the junction unmatched. CDR3 residues: CASSFGTNTDTQYF. CDR3 coding DNA: TGCGCCAGCAGCTTTGGGACTAATACAGATACGCAGTATTTT. Drawing the rest from reference TRBV5-1 and TRBJ2-3, the complete variable domain is KAGVTQTPRYLIKTRGQQVTLSCSPISGHRSVSWYQQTPGQGLQFLFEYFSETQRNKGNFPGRFSGRQFSNSRSEMNVSTLELGDSALYLCASSFGTNTDTQYFGPGTRLTVL.

This clone turned up a few times. This chain connects TRBV28 to TRBJ1-5; D is unresolved. The V gene lost 8 bases and the J gene lost 5 bases, with 13 bases spanning the gap. CDR1 is MDHEN, CDR2 SYDVKM, per germline. This CDR3 comprises 13 residues. This CDR3 reads CASLTGSYQPQHF. The DNA for the CDR3 is TGTGCCAGCCTAACGGGATCCTATCAGCCCCAGCATTTT.

The V gene is TRBV30, the J gene TRBJ1-4, with 7 nucleotides matching TRBD1. Per germline, CDR1 GTSNPN and CDR2 SVGIG (reference sequence). The CDR3 loop spans 14 amino acids. V lost 4 bases to trimming and J lost 8 bases; unmatched junction nucleotides: 10. CDR3: CAWIGNKGGEKLFF. In nucleotides, the CDR3 is TGTGCCTGGATTGGAAATAAAGGGGGCGAAAAACTGTTTTTT.

The chain links TRBV29-1 to TRBJ1-4; the D gene is possibly TRBD1 (5 bases). This CDR3 comprises 12 residues. Germline-derived CDR1 and CDR2 are SQVTM and ANQGSEA. The V end lost 3 bases, the J end lost 7 bases, and 9 bases lay between the germline ends. DNA of the CDR3: TGCAGCGTTGATGGGCAGGGTGAAAAACTGTTTTTT. This encodes CSVDGQGEKLFF.

The CDR3 loop is CASSLVGSPGELFF. The CDR3 region has the DNA TGCGCCAGCAGCTTGGTCGGGAGCCCCGGGGAGCTGTTTTTT. J is TRBJ2-2 and V is TRBV5-1, with D possibly TRBD2 on 6 matching bases. This CDR3 spans 14 amino acids. V lost 0 bases, J lost 6 bases, and 9 bases lay in between. CDR1 is SGHRS, CDR2 YFSETQ, per germline.

This clone was recorded only once. This same CDR3 is encoded by further DNA sequences in the sample. The V gene is TRBV7-9, the J gene TRBJ2-5; D is perhaps TRBD2 (6 bases). Trimming left V 0 bases short and J 4 bases short, with 6 bases between. Germline CDR1 and CDR2: SEHNR and FQNEAQ (reference sequence). The CDR3 is made up of 13 amino acids. CDR3: CASSLAGGETQYF. DNA of the CDR3: TGTGCCAGCAGCTTAGCGGGGGGAGAGACCCAGTACTTC. Full variable domain (remainder filled in from reference TRBV7-9 and TRBJ2-5): DTGVSQNPRHKITKRGQNVTFRCDPISEHNRLYWYRQTLGQGPEFLTYFQNEAQLEKSRLLSDRFSAERPKGSFSTLEIQRTEQGDSAMYLCASSLAGGETQYFGPGTRLLVL.

The gene calls are TRBV12-5 and TRBJ1-1; a possible D gene is TRBD1 (5 bases). Germline-derived CDR1 and CDR2 are LGHNT and FRNRAP. The V gene lost 2 bases and the J gene lost 8 bases, with 6 bases spanning the gap. CDR3 length: 11 amino acids. CDR3 sequence reads: CASGLRGEAFF. The CDR3 region has the DNA TGTGCTAGTGGTTTGAGGGGAGAAGCTTTCTTT.

This clone showed up just a few times. V is TRBV24-1 and J is TRBJ2-1; maybe TRBD1 (8 bases). CDR1 is KGHDR and CDR2 is SFDVKD in the germline V gene. The CDR3 loop spans 15 amino acids. V lost 0 bases to trimming and J lost 9 bases, with 14 bases between them. The chain's CDR3 is CATSDLSGTGSEQFF. In DNA form, the CDR3 reads TGTGCCACCAGTGATTTGAGCGGGACAGGAAGTGAGCAGTTCTTC.

The J gene is TRBJ2-3, the V gene TRBV28; the D gene is possibly TRBD2 (7 bases). Germline V gene lookup returns CDR1 MDHEN and CDR2 SYDVKM. Deletions cut 3 bases from V and 7 bases from J, with 20 bases between. CDR3 length: 16 amino acids. CDR3 in DNA: TGTGCCAGCAGTTTCCCCGGGGGGCGAGGCAATAATACGCAGTATTTT. Residues: CASSFPGGRGNNTQYF.

The rearrangement joins TRBV18 to TRBJ2-7, with 8 bases lining up with TRBD1. Germline values: CDR1 KGHSH, CDR2 LQKENI. This CDR3 has 17 residues. Trimming at V came to 6 bases and at J to 2 bases, leaving 15 bases not matched to a gene. CDR3 sequence (DNA): TGTGCCAGCTCCCCGCCCGGGACAGGTTTGCGCACCTACGAGCAGTACTTC. Residues: CASSPPGTGLRTYEQYF.

This clone was seen more than once but under ten times. The chain joins TRBV28 to TRBJ1-1; D is undetermined. Germline CDR1 MDHEN, CDR2 SYDVKM. The CDR3 is 15 residues long. V lost 6 bases and J lost 4, with 18 bases in between. The CDR3 nucleotides are TGTGCCAGCAGCCCAGGCGTGCTGACCTCCACTGAAGCTTTCTTT. Its protein product is CASSPGVLTSTEAFF.

The V and J genes are TRBV14 and TRBJ1-6; 9 nucleotides line up with TRBD1. This CDR3 is built from 14 residues. The germline V gene has CDR1 SGHDN and CDR2 FVKESK. Trimming at V came to 4 bases and at J to 9 bases, leaving 4 bases not matched to a gene. Written as DNA, the CDR3 is TGTGCCAGCAGCCTGACAGGGGGAAGTTCACCCCTCCACTTT. It is translated as CASSLTGGSSPLHF.

This clone was detected once. CDR3 DNA sequence: TGTGCCAGCAGCTCGGGACTAGTCTACGAGCAGTACTTC. Encoded protein: CASSSGLVYEQYF. J is TRBJ2-7 and V is TRBV7-9; TRBD2 matches at 8 bases. The CDR3 is 13 amino acids. CDR1 is SEHNR and CDR2 is FQNEAQ in the germline V gene (reference sequence). Trimming took 4 bases from V and 3 from J; bases not matched to a gene: 2.

The V call is TRBV11-2, the J call TRBJ1-2; D might be TRBD1 (5 bases). Germline-derived CDR1 and CDR2 are SGHAT and FQNNGV. This CDR3 region has 15 residues. The V end was cut by 2 bases, the J end by 6 bases, with 16 bases between. The CDR3: CASSLRGAGVDGYTF. The CDR3 nucleotides are TGTGCCAGCAGCTTACGGGGTGCGGGGGTGGATGGCTACACCTTC.

This clone was detected only a few times. The V gene is TRBV6-5, the J gene TRBJ1-5, with a tentative D call TRBD1 (6 bases). The CDR3 is 15 amino acids. Trimming shortened V by 0 bases and J by 1 base, and 7 bases separated the two germline ends. Germline CDR1 reads MNHEY; CDR2 reads SVGAGI. CDR3 DNA sequence: TGTGCCAGCAGTTACTCTACAGGGAGCAATCAGCCCCAGCATTTT. As protein: CASSYSTGSNQPQHF.

The CDR3 DNA reads as TGTGCCAGTAGTATGGGGAGCTCCTATGGCTACACCTTC. Amino acids: CASSMGSSYGYTF. The chain joins TRBV19 to TRBJ1-2; D is ambiguous. With 3 bases removed from V and 4 bases from J, the gap between germline ends came to 9 bases. Looked up from germline, CDR1 is LNHDA and CDR2 is SQIVND (reference sequence). The CDR3 covers 13 residues. The full variable domain, with the rest looked up from reference TRBV19 and TRBJ1-2, is DGGITQSPKYLFRKEGQNVTLSCEQNLNHDAMYWYRQDPGQGLRLIYYSQIVNDFQKGDIAEGYSVSREKKESFPLTVTSAQKNPTAFYLCASSMGSSYGYTFGSGTRLTVV.